The T cell receptor (beta chain) described here comes from a study of blood T cell repertoires in COVID-19 (dated by TCRdb to the early 2020s). Notes on the research overall: The collaborator samples originated in the United States, Italy and Spain and spanned the acute and convalescent phases of COVID-19. The material from the prospective study consisted of cDNA or gDNA derived from T cells, B-cell-depleted T cells, or PBMCs. Deeply sampled blood TCRbeta repertoires from subjects exposed to, actively infected with, or recovered from COVID-19 were included in the dataset. The repertoires were made available in a free public database intended to serve as a resource for research on the immune response to SARS-CoV-2. Samples came from the ongoing ImmuneRACE study (first 160 participants) plus 1,254 subjects from 6 global collaborators. Nearly every sample came with metadata listing a de-identified subject ID, COVID-19 status, age in years and sex. Where HLA class I and class II types were available, the types were taken from metadata supplied by the sample provider, not from assay-based typing.

The immunoSEQ Assay, a bias-controlled multiplex PCR, was used to amplify TCRbeta CDR3 regions from genomic DNA. From the authors' description of their analysis: The number of nucleated cells in each sample was estimated from the amplification of reference gene primers within the assay. Sequence reads were collapsed and filtered to measure the absolute abundance of every unique TCRbeta CDR3 rearrangement. Productive Simpson clonality was computed per sample as the square root of Simpson's diversity index over productive rearrangements. Here the immuneACCESS table is served through TCRdb, limited to in-frame sequences with V and J called. Missing clones are a known gap in these copies; in checked studies unresolved V genes cover under half, and the rest lacks a known reason. Clonal size and the V and J genes are those of that table, whereas D and trimming came from the DNA. The sample profile shows about 250,000 clones; about four fifths of them were found once. The ten largest make up around 4% of the sample.

Comment on this clone: No cognate antigen has been identified for it. One base away there is no much larger clone; base qualities are not given.

The collaborating institutions used their own protocols to collect whole blood in K2EDTA tubes. Collaborator samples were shipped for TCRbeta analysis as frozen whole blood, isolated PBMCs, or DNA extracted from either sample type. On the study overall, not on this receptor specifically: The quantity of clinical and demographic metadata differed by source and by participant and was supplied without curation.

The CDR3, from cysteine to phenylalanine, totals 17 residues. Only the CDR3 DNA stays, 51 bases, in frame from base 1. V trim: 0 bases; J trim: 4 bases; unmatched bases: 7. CDR1 and CDR2 are read off the germline V gene (reference sequence) as LGHDT and YNNKEL. The chain is encoded by TRBV3-1 (or the pseudogene TRBV3-2) joined to TRBJ2-7; 12 central bases correspond to TRBD2. This TCR derives from a man over 45 with acute or convalescent COVID-19. The specimen sequenced was peripheral blood. The CDR3 loop reads CASSQEWPGLAGYEQYF. The DNA is as follows: TGTGCCAGCAGCCAAGAGTGGCCGGGACTAGCGGGTTACGAGCAGTACTTC.